This T cell receptor (beta chain) was obtained from a study of T cells after yellow fever vaccination. About the study: Low-cell-number fractions were prepared with SMART-Seq v4 Ultra Low Input. Study-wide findings and caveats: At 95% to 98% for CD4 and 70% to 90% for CD8, most primary-vaccination clones showed up again after the booster. Contamination by abundant bulk-population clonotypes could be present in FACS-sorted repertoires. Across the CD4 and CD8 compartments, a small share of clonotypes was present in both.

Germline values: CDR1 LGHNA, CDR2 YSLEER. This CDR3 contains 17 residues. V lost 5 bases and J 8 bases, leaving 25 bases between the germline ends. TCRdb re-analysed the 5' RACE reads in MiXCR, keeping a single row per CDR3 protein. Of a few hundred thousand distinct CDR3 sequences in the sample, 6.8% are singletons; the top ten hold 15% to 20%. As for this clonotype: Antigen specificity is unknown.

The clonotype was recovered from a man aged 18 to 30 who received the YFV17D yellow fever vaccine. This specimen was PBMCs, taken approximately 47 days after the first yellow fever vaccination. The chain joins TRBV4-3 to TRBJ2-1; weak D call: TRBD1 (6 bases). CDR3 nucleotides: TGCGCCAGCAGCGAAGTTCCCCCGGGGCAGGGGATCGATGAGCAGTTCTTC. It yields the protein CASSEVPPGQGIDEQFF.